This is a list of T cell receptor beta chains from one sample in a study of T-cell memory formation after mild COVID-19. TCRdb independently ran MiXCR on the 5' RACE reads; one entry per CDR3 protein. Among some 440,000 distinct CDR3 sequences listed, around 27% were seen once. Source material: PBMCs or a T cell subset sorted from them (not recorded which). The receptors shown here come from an adult woman who had mild COVID-19 (a few samples of this study predate the infection). Cell type and time point are not known. CDR3s include the opening cysteine and the closing phenylalanine or tryptophan. The order of the fields is D gene, clone size, J gene, V gene, CDR3 protein, CDR3 DNA. The D gene is left open where the match is weak. A clone size is listed for some rows: how often the clone was seen (once, few, many), or a class if it is expanded.

D gene: TRBD2
clone size: many
J gene: TRBJ2-1
V gene: TRBV12-3/TRBV12-4
CDR3 protein: CASSQGLAGGNEQFF
CDR3 DNA: TGTGCCAGCAGTCAAGGACTAGCGGGAGGGAATGAGCAGTTCTTC

D gene: -
clone size: -
J gene: TRBJ2-2
V gene: TRBV12-3/TRBV12-4
CDR3 protein: CASNGGAGELFF
CDR3 DNA: TGTGCCAGCAATGGTGGGGCCGGGGAGCTGTTTTTT

D gene: -
clone size: few
J gene: TRBJ1-4
V gene: TRBV4-1
CDR3 protein: CASSQDKHLAHNEKLFF
CDR3 DNA: TGCGCCAGCAGCCAAGATAAACACCTGGCTCATAATGAAAAACTGTTTTTT

D gene: -
clone size: -
J gene: TRBJ2-7
V gene: TRBV18
CDR3 protein: CASSARYAPIYEQYF
CDR3 DNA: TGTGCCAGCTCAGCCCGGTACGCCCCAATCTACGAGCAGTACTTC

D gene: -
clone size: -
J gene: TRBJ1-1
V gene: TRBV12-3/TRBV12-4
CDR3 protein: CASSLMTDEAFF
CDR3 DNA: TGTGCCAGCAGTTTAATGACCGATGAAGCTTTCTTT

D gene: -
clone size: -
J gene: TRBJ2-1
V gene: TRBV20-1
CDR3 protein: CSAREYLSSGSLGEQFF
CDR3 DNA: TGCAGTGCTAGAGAGTACCTTTCATCCGGGAGCCTGGGTGAGCAGTTCTTC

D gene: -
clone size: -
J gene: TRBJ2-3
V gene: TRBV5-4
CDR3 protein: CASSPRLGGGGDTQYF
CDR3 DNA: TGTGCCAGCAGCCCTCGTTTGGGGGGCGGGGGAGATACGCAGTATTTT

D gene: TRBD1
clone size: few
J gene: TRBJ2-2
V gene: TRBV7-2
CDR3 protein: CASRGTANTGELFF
CDR3 DNA: TGTGCCAGCCGAGGGACAGCGAACACCGGGGAGCTGTTTTTT

D gene: -
clone size: many
J gene: TRBJ1-1
V gene: TRBV5-4
CDR3 protein: CASSFGSNTEAFF
CDR3 DNA: TGTGCCAGCAGCTTTGGATCGAACACTGAAGCTTTCTTT

D gene: -
clone size: -
J gene: TRBJ2-3
V gene: TRBV7-9
CDR3 protein: CASSLGVGFDTQYF
CDR3 DNA: TGTGCCAGCAGCTTAGGCGTGGGCTTTGATACGCAGTATTTT

D gene: TRBD1
clone size: -
J gene: TRBJ2-2
V gene: TRBV24-1
CDR3 protein: CATSDPSPKTGGSTGELFF
CDR3 DNA: TGTGCCACCAGTGATCCCTCACCCAAGACAGGGGGAAGCACCGGGGAGCTGTTTTTT

D gene: TRBD1
clone size: -
J gene: TRBJ1-2
V gene: TRBV13
CDR3 protein: CASSLGGSGTVNYGYTF
CDR3 DNA: TGTGCCAGCAGCTTAGGAGGATCCGGGACAGTCAACTATGGCTACACCTTC

D gene: -
clone size: -
J gene: TRBJ1-2
V gene: TRBV7-8
CDR3 protein: CASSFYRNYGYTF
CDR3 DNA: TGTGCCAGCAGCTTTTACCGAAACTATGGCTACACCTTC